These 15 T cell receptor beta chains share one sample of origin, sequenced in a study of blood T cell repertoires in COVID-19. Sequencing was performed with immunoSEQ multiplex PCR; in TCRdb, only in-frame clones are kept and a portion is missing. The sample records 88,000 or so clones, 70% to 80% being singletons. The sequencing input was peripheral blood. The receptors here all came from a human donor in a cohort sampled during active COVID-19.

The chain couples TRBV28 to TRBJ2-7, with TRBD2 identical over 7 bases. From germline, CDR1 is MDHEN and CDR2 SYDVKM. The CDR3 length is 18 residues. J lost 0 bases, V lost 6 bases, and 17 bases had no gene match. CDR3 sequence reads: CASSLRRSSGPPSYEQYF. The CDR3 bases are TGTGCCAGCAGCCTTAGACGGTCTAGCGGACCCCCCTCCTACGAGCAGTACTTC. Together with reference TRBV28 and TRBJ2-7, the CDR3 gives the full variable domain: DVKVTQSSRYLVKRTGEKVFLECVQDMDHENMFWYRQDPGLGLRLIYFSYDVKMKEKGDIPEGYSVSREKKERFSLILESASTNQTSMYLCASSLRRSSGPPSYEQYFGPGTRLTVT.

The genes are TRBV5-4 and TRBJ2-5; 10 nucleotides align to TRBD2. The CDR3 contains 15 residues. From germline, CDR1 is SGHNT and CDR2 YYREEE (reference sequence). Trimming removed 0 bases from V and 5 bases from J; junction bases left unmatched: 4. CDR3 sequence: CASSLVLAGEETQYF. The CDR3 DNA reads TGTGCCAGCAGCTTGGTGCTAGCGGGAGAGGAGACCCAGTACTTC.

This clone has a handful of counts. The chain recombines TRBV4-2 with TRBJ1-2, with a possible D match to TRBD1 (6 bases). Deletions cut 1 base from V and 6 bases from J, with 15 bases between. The CDR3 is 15 amino acids. Germline V gene data show CDR1 as LGHNA and CDR2 as YNFKEQ. CDR3 region: CASSQGGQGKNGYTF. Written as DNA, the CDR3 is TGTGCCAGCAGCCAAGGGGGGCAGGGGAAGAATGGCTACACCTTC.

The chain is built from TRBV5-1 and TRBJ2-7; D not resolved. This CDR3 is 12 amino acids long. The germline gives CDR1 SGHRS, CDR2 YFSETQ. Trimming took off 5 bases at V and 5 bases at J, with 11 bases between the two ends. CDR3 protein: CASRLAADEQYF. The CDR3 DNA sequence: TGCGCCAGCAGGCTGGCCGCCGACGAGCAGTACTTC.

The CDR3 reads CASSLAVGRGYNEQFF. CDR3 sequence (DNA): TGCGCCAGCAGCTTGGCCGTCGGGAGGGGGTACAATGAGCAGTTCTTC. The chain is built from TRBV5-1 and TRBJ2-1; TRBD2 matches at 8 bases. CDR1 is SGHRS, CDR2 YFSETQ, per germline. Trimming at V came to 0 bases and at J to 4 bases, leaving 6 bases not matched to a gene. This CDR3 contains 16 residues.

The chain uses TRBV11-2 and TRBJ2-3, with TRBD2 matching over 14 bases. The V and J ends lost 1 base and 4 bases, in that order; junction bases with no gene match: 10. The CDR3 covers 19 residues. Germline V gene lookup returns CDR1 SGHAT and CDR2 FQNNGV. CDR3 coding DNA: TGTGCCAGCAGCTTAGGGATCCCGACTAGCGGGAGGGTGGCAGATACGCAGTATTTT. This sequence encodes CASSLGIPTSGRVADTQYF.

This clone was seen once. The genes are TRBV30 and TRBJ2-7; D not resolved. V shed 2 bases and J shed 2 bases, with 10 bases lying between them. Germline V gives CDR1 GTSNPN, CDR2 SVGIG (reference sequence). The length of the CDR3 is 13 residues. CDR3 nucleotide sequence: TGTGCCTGGAGTCGGAGTCATACCTACGAGCAGTACTTC. Amino acid sequence: CAWSRSHTYEQYF.

The chain combines TRBV28 with TRBJ1-2; D is possibly TRBD1 (5 bases). Trimming shortened V by 7 bases and J by 3 bases, and 15 bases separated the two germline ends. The CDR3 length is 14 residues. CDR1 and CDR2 from the germline V gene are MDHEN and SYDVKM. CDR3 in amino acids: CASIRLGLDYGYTF. CDR3 sequence (DNA): TGTGCCAGCATACGACTGGGGCTGGACTATGGCTACACCTTC.

V gene TRBV4-3 combines with J gene TRBJ2-1; 7 nucleotides agree with TRBD2. This CDR3 contains 14 residues. CDR1 is LGHNA and CDR2 is YSLEER in the germline V gene. Germline trimming cut 2 bases from V and 9 bases from J; bases unmatched to any gene: 7. As DNA, the CDR3 is TGCGCCAGCAGCCAAACCCCGTGGGGGGGTGAGCAGTTCTTC. Translation: CASSQTPWGGEQFF.

V gene TRBV4-1 combines with J gene TRBJ2-7; 7 nucleotides align to TRBD1. Germline loops: CDR1 MGHRA, CDR2 YSYEKL. The CDR3 loop spans 14 amino acids. The V and J ends lost 4 bases and 2 bases, in that order; junction bases with no gene match: 5. The CDR3 DNA is TGCGCCAGCAGCCGGGGGACAGCCACCTACGAGCAGTACTTC. As protein: CASSRGTATYEQYF.

The V and J genes are TRBV10-1 and TRBJ2-1, with D possibly being TRBD1 (6 bases). The germline V and J ends were trimmed by 7 bases and 6 bases, with 7 bases remaining between them. The CDR3 contains 11 residues. CDR1 and CDR2 (germline): WNHNN, SYGVQD (reference sequence). CDR3 amino acids: CASTQGNEQFF. CDR3 bases: TGCGCCAGCACACAGGGCAATGAGCAGTTCTTC.

The J gene is TRBJ2-2, the V gene TRBV4-2, with D perhaps matching TRBD1 (6 bases). In germline, CDR1 is LGHNA, CDR2 YNFKEQ. The V end lost 1 base, the J end lost 3 bases, and 12 bases lay between the germline ends. The CDR3 sequence is 16 residues long. Here the CDR3 DNA reads TGTGCCAGCAGCCAAGCAAGTGGGGGCCACACCGGGGAGCTGTTTTTT. It translates to CASSQASGGHTGELFF.

The chain recombines TRBV29-1 with TRBJ1-2; the D is unclear. This CDR3 has 15 residues. V lost 0 bases and J 0 bases, leaving 11 bases between the germline ends. Per germline, CDR1 SQVTM and CDR2 ANQGSEA. The CDR3 DNA reads as TGCAGCGTTGAAGATATTGAGTTAGCTAACTATGGCTACACCTTC. It encodes CSVEDIELANYGYTF.

The chain joins TRBV5-1 to TRBJ2-2; TRBD2 is a possible D gene (5 bases). The germline V gene encodes CDR1 SGHRS and CDR2 YFSETQ. This CDR3 has 14 amino acids. The ends were cut back, 4 bases at V and 6 bases at J, with 13 bases in the middle. The CDR3 region is CASSDGGAAGELFF. CDR3 coding DNA: TGCGCCAGCAGCGACGGAGGAGCGGCCGGGGAGCTGTTTTTT.

J is TRBJ2-7 and V is TRBV7-3; 12 bases match TRBD2. CDR1 SGHTA and CDR2 FQGTGA come from the germline V gene. The CDR3 totals 15 residues. J was trimmed by 6 bases and V by 4 bases; bases with no gene match: 7. The CDR3: CASSSPTSGRGEQYF. As DNA, the CDR3 is TGTGCCAGCAGCTCCCCGACTAGCGGGAGAGGCGAGCAGTACTTC. Drawing the rest from reference TRBV7-3 and TRBJ2-7, the complete variable domain is GAGVSQTPSNKVTEKGKYVELRCDPISGHTALYWYRQSLGQGPEFLIYFQGTGAADDSGLPNDRFFAVRPEGSVSTLKIQRTERGDSAVYLCASSSPTSGRGEQYFGPGTRLTVT.